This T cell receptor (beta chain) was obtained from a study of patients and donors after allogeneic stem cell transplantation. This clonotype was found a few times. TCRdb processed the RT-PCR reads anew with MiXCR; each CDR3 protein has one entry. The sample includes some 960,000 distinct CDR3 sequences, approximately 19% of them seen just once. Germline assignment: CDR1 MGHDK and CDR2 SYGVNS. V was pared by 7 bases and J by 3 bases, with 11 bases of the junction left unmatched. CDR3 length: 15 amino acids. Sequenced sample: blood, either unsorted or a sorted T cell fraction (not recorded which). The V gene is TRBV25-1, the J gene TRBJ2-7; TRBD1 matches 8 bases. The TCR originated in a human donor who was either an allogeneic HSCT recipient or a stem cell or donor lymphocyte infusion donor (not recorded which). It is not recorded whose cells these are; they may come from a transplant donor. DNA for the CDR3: TGTGCCAGCACTTCCTCCCAGGGGGCAGGCTACGAGCAGTACTTC. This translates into CASTSSQGAGYEQYF.